Given below is one T cell receptor beta chain in context. These data belong to a study of blood T cell repertoires in COVID-19. Clones were read by immunoSEQ multiplex PCR, and TCRdb kept only the in-frame ones, dropping some. The sample yields fewer than 350,000 clones, approximately 85% seen once. Per germline, CDR1 MGHRA and CDR2 YSYEKL. The CDR3 extends over 15 amino acids. The V gene end was trimmed by 5 bases and the J gene end by 1 base; junction bases not matched to a gene: 3. The sequenced sample consisted of PBMCs or T cells enriched from blood (not recorded which). The sequence came from a man aged 25-40 years who had recovered from COVID-19. The chain is built from TRBV4-1 and TRBJ1-4; 8 nucleotides align to TRBD1. The CDR3 nucleotides read TGCGCCAGCAGCAACGGACAGGGAACTAATGAAAAACTGTTTTTT. Its protein product is CASSNGQGTNEKLFF.